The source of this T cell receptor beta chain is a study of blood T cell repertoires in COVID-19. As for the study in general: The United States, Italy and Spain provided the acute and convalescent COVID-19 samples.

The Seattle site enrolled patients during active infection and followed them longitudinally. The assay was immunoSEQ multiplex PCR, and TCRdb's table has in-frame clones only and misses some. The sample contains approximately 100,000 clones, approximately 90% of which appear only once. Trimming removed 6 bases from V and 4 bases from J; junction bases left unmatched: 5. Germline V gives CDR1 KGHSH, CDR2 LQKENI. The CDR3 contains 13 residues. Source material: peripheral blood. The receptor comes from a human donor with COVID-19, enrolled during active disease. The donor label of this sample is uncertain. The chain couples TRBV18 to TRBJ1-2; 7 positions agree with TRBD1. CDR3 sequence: CASSADRVYGYTF. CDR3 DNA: TGTGCCAGCTCGGCCGACAGGGTCTATGGCTACACCTTC.